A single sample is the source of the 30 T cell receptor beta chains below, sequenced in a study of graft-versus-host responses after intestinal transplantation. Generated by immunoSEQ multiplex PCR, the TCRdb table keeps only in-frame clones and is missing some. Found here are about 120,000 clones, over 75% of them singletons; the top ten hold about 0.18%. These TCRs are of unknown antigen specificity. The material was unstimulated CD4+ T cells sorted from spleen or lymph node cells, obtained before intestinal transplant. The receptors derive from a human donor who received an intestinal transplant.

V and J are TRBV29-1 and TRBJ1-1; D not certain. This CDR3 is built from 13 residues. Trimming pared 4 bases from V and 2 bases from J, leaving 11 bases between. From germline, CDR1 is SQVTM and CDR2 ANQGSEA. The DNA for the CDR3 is TGCAGCGTTGTTCGAGGTCTTAACACTGAAGCTTTCTTT. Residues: CSVVRGLNTEAFF.

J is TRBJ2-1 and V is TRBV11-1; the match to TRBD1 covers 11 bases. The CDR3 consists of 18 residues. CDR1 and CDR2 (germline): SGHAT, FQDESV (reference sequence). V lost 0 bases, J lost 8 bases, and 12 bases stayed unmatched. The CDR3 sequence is CASSLAPLTGTGGDEQFF. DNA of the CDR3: TGTGCCAGCAGCTTAGCGCCTCTAACCGGGACAGGGGGGGATGAGCAGTTCTTC.

CDR3 coding DNA: TGTGCCAGCAGGGGACTAGCGGGGGCCAAACTCGGCTACACCTTC. Its protein product is CASRGLAGAKLGYTF. The chain couples TRBV2 to TRBJ1-2; tentative D call: TRBD1 (6 bases). CDR3 length equals 15 residues. V was trimmed by 6 bases and J by 8 bases, leaving 22 bases between them. Germline CDR1 SNHLY, CDR2 FYNNEI.

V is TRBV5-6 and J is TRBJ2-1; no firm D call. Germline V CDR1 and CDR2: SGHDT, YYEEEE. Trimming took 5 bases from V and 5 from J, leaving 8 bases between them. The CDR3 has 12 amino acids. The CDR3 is CASRGTNNEQFF. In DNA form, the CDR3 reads TGTGCCAGCAGAGGTACTAACAATGAGCAGTTCTTC.

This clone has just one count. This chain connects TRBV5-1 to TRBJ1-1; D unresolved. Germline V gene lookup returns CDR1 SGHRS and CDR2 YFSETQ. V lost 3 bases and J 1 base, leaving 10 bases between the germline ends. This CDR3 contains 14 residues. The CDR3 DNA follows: TGCGCCAGCAGCTATATAGCCCAGAACACTGAAGCTTTCTTT. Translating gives CASSYIAQNTEAFF. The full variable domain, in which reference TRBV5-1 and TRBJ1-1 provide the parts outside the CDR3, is KAGVTQTPRYLIKTRGQQVTLSCSPISGHRSVSWYQQTPGQGLQFLFEYFSETQRNKGNFPGRFSGRQFSNSRSEMNVSTLELGDSALYLCASSYIAQNTEAFFGQGTRLTVV.

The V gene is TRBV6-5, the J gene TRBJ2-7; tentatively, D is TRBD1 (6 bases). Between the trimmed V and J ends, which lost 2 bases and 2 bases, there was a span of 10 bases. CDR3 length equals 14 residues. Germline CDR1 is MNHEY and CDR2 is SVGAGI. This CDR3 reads CASSYSAGAYEQYF. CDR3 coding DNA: TGTGCCAGCAGTTACAGCGCAGGGGCCTACGAGCAGTACTTC.

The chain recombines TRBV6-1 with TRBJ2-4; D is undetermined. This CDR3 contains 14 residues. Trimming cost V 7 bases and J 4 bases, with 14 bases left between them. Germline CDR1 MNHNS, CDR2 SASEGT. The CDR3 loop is CASTEVWAKNIQYF. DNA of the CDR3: TGTGCCAGCACCGAAGTGTGGGCAAAAAACATTCAGTACTTC.

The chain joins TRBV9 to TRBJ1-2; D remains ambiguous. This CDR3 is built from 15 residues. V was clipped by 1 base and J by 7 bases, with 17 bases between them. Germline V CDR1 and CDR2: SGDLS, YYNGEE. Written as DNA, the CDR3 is TGTGCCAGCAGCGTAAACCCAGGAGGAGGGTCTGGCTACACCTTC. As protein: CASSVNPGGGSGYTF.

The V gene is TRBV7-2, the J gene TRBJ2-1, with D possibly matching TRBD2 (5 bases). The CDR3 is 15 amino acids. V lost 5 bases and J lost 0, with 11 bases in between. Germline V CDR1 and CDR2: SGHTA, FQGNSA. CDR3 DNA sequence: TGTGCCAGCAGCCTACAGCGGAGCTCCTACAATGAGCAGTTCTTC. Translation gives CASSLQRSSYNEQFF.

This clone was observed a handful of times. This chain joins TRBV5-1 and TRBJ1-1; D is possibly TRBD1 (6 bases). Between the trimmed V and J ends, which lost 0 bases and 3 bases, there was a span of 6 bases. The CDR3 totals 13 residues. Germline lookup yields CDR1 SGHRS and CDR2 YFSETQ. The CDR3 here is CASSLDRDTEAFF. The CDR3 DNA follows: TGCGCCAGCAGCTTGGACAGGGACACTGAAGCTTTCTTT.

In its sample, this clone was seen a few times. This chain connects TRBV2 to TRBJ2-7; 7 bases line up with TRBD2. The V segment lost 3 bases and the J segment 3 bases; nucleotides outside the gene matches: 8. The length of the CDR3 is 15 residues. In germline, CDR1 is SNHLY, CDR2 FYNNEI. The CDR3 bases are TGTGCCAGCAGTGAGTATTTCGGGGGGAACTACGAGCAGTACTTC. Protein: CASSEYFGGNYEQYF. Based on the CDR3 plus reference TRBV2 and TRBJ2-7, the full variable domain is EPEVTQTPSHQVTQMGQEVILRCVPISNHLYFYWYRQILGQKVEFLVSFYNNEISEKSEIFDDQFSVERPDGSNFTLKIRSTKLEDSAMYFCASSEYFGGNYEQYFGPGTRLTVT.

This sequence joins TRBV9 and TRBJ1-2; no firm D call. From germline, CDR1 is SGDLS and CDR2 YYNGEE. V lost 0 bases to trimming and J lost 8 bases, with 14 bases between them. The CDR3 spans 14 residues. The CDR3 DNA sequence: TGTGCCAGCAGCGTAGCTACGAGGGTTGGAGGCTACACCTTC. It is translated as CASSVATRVGGYTF.

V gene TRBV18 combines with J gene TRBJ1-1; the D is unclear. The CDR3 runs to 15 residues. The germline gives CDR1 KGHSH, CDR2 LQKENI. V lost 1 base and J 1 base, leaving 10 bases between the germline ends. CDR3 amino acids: CASSPLRGWNTEAFF. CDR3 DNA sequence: TGTGCCAGCTCACCACTGCGAGGGTGGAACACTGAAGCTTTCTTT. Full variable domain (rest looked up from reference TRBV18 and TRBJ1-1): NAGVMQNPRHLVRRRGQEARLRCSPMKGHSHVYWYRQLPEEGLKFMVYLQKENIIDESGMPKERFSAEFPKEGPSILRIQQVVRGDSAAYFCASSPLRGWNTEAFFGQGTRLTVV.

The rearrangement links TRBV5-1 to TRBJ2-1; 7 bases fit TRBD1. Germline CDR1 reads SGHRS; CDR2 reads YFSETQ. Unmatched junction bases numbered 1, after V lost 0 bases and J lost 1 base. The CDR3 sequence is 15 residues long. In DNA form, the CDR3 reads TGCGCCAGCAGCTTGGGGGGACAGTCCTACAATGAGCAGTTCTTC. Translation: CASSLGGQSYNEQFF.

The CDR3 nucleotides read TGTGCCAGCAGCGGAGTAACAGGGGGCCGGGGGGATGGCTACACCTTC. As protein: CASSGVTGGRGDGYTF. The chain combines TRBV9 with TRBJ1-2; TRBD1 aligns across 9 bases. The CDR3 is 16 residues long. Germline V gene lookup returns CDR1 SGDLS and CDR2 YYNGEE. Trimming took 3 bases from V and 6 from J; bases not matched to a gene: 12.

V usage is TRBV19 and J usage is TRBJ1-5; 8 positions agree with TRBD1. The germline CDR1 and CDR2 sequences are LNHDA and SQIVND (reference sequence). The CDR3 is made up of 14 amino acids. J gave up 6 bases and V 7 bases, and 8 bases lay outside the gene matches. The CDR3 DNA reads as TGTGCCAGTACCTTCGGACAGGGCGGTCAGCCCCAGCATTTT. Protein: CASTFGQGGQPQHF.

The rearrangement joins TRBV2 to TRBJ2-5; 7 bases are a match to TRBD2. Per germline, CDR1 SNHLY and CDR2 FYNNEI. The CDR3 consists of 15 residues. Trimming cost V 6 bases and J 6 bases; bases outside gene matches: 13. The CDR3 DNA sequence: TGTGCCAGCAGCCAGGACCGCGGGAGCTTTAAGACCCAGTACTTC. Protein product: CASSQDRGSFKTQYF.

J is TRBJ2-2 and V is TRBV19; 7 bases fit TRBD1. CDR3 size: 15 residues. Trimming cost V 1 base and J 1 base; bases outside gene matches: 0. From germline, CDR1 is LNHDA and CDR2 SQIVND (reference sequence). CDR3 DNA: TGTGCCAGTAGTATAGGGACAGGGAACACCGGGGAGCTGTTTTTT. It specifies CASSIGTGNTGELFF.

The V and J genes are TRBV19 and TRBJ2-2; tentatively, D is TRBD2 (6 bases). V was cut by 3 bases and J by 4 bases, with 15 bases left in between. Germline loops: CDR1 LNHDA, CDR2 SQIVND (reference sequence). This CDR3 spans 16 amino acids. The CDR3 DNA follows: TGTGCCAGTAGTATCCGTACGGGACTCCCCACCGGGGAGCTGTTTTTT. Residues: CASSIRTGLPTGELFF.

The CDR3 here is CASSSLPDHGGSNSPLHF. In nucleotides, the CDR3 is TGTGCCAGCAGCTCCTTACCTGACCACGGGGGGAGCAATTCACCCCTCCACTTT. The chain employs TRBV7-7 and TRBJ1-6; TRBD1 is a possible D gene (5 bases). Germline V gene data show CDR1 as SSHAT and CDR2 as FNYEAQ (reference sequence). V was clipped by 4 bases and J by 7 bases, with 23 bases between them. CDR3 size: 18 residues.

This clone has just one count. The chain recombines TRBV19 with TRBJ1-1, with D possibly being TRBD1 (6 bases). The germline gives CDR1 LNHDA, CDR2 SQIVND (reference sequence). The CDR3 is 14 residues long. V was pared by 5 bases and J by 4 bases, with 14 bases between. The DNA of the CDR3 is TGTGCCAGTAGTTTGAGACAGGCGATCACTGAAGCTTTCTTT. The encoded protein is CASSLRQAITEAFF.

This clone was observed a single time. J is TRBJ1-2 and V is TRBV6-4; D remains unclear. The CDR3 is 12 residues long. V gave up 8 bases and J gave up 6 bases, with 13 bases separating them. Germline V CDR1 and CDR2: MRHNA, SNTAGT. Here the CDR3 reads CASSPPRDGYTF. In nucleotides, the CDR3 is TGTGCCAGCTCCCCGCCCCGAGATGGCTACACCTTC.

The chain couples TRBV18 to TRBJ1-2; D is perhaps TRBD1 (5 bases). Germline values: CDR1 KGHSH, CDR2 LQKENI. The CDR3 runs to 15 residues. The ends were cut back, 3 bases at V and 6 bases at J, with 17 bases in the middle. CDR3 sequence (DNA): TGTGCCAGCTCACCTAACAGTGGGGCCCTCCATGGCTACACCTTC. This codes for CASSPNSGALHGYTF.

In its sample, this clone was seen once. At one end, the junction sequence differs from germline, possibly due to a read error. The CDR3 bases are TGTGCCAGCAGTGAAGTCTCCCGGGAGGTTTTT. This encodes CASSEVSREVF. This chain uses TRBV2 with TRBJ1-4; D ambiguous. This CDR3 comprises 11 residues. Germline CDR1 and CDR2: SNHLY and FYNNEI.

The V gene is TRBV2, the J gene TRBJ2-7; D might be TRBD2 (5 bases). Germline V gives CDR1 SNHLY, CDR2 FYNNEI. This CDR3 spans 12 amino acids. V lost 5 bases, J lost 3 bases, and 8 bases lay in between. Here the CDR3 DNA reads TGTGCCAGCAGTCGAGGGATCTACGAGCAGTACTTC. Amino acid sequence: CASSRGIYEQYF.

DNA of the CDR3: TGTGCCAGCAGCCAATCGAGTCAGGGGAACTACGAGCAGTACTTC. Residues: CASSQSSQGNYEQYF. The J gene is TRBJ2-7, the V gene TRBV16; possibly TRBD1 for D (6 bases). The CDR3 contains 15 residues. Germline CDR1 reads KGHSY; CDR2 reads FQNENV. V lost 0 bases to trimming and J lost 3 bases, with 12 bases between them.

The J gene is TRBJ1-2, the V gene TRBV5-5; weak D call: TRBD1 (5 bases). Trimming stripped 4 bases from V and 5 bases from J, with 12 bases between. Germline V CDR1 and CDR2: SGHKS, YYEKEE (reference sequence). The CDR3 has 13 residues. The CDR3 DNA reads TGTGCCAGCAGCGTACCGACAGTTTATGGCTACACCTTC. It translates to CASSVPTVYGYTF.

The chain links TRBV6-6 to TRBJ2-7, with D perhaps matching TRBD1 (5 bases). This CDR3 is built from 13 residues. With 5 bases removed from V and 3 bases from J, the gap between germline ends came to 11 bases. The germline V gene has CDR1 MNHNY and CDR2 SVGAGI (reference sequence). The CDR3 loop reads CASSPTEHYEQYF. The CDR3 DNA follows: TGTGCCAGCAGTCCGACAGAACACTACGAGCAGTACTTC.

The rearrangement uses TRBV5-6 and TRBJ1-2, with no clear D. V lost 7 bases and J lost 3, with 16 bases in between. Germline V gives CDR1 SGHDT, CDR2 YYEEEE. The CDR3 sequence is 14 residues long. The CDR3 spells CASGVGSKDYGYTF. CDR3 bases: TGTGCCAGCGGCGTGGGGAGCAAGGACTATGGCTACACCTTC.

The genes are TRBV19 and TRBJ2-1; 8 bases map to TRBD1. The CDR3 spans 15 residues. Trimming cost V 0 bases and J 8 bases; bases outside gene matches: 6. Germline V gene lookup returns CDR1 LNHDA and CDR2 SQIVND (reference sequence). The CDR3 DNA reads TGTGCCAGTAGTATAGATAGGACAGGGCGGGATGAGCAGTTCTTC. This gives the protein CASSIDRTGRDEQFF.